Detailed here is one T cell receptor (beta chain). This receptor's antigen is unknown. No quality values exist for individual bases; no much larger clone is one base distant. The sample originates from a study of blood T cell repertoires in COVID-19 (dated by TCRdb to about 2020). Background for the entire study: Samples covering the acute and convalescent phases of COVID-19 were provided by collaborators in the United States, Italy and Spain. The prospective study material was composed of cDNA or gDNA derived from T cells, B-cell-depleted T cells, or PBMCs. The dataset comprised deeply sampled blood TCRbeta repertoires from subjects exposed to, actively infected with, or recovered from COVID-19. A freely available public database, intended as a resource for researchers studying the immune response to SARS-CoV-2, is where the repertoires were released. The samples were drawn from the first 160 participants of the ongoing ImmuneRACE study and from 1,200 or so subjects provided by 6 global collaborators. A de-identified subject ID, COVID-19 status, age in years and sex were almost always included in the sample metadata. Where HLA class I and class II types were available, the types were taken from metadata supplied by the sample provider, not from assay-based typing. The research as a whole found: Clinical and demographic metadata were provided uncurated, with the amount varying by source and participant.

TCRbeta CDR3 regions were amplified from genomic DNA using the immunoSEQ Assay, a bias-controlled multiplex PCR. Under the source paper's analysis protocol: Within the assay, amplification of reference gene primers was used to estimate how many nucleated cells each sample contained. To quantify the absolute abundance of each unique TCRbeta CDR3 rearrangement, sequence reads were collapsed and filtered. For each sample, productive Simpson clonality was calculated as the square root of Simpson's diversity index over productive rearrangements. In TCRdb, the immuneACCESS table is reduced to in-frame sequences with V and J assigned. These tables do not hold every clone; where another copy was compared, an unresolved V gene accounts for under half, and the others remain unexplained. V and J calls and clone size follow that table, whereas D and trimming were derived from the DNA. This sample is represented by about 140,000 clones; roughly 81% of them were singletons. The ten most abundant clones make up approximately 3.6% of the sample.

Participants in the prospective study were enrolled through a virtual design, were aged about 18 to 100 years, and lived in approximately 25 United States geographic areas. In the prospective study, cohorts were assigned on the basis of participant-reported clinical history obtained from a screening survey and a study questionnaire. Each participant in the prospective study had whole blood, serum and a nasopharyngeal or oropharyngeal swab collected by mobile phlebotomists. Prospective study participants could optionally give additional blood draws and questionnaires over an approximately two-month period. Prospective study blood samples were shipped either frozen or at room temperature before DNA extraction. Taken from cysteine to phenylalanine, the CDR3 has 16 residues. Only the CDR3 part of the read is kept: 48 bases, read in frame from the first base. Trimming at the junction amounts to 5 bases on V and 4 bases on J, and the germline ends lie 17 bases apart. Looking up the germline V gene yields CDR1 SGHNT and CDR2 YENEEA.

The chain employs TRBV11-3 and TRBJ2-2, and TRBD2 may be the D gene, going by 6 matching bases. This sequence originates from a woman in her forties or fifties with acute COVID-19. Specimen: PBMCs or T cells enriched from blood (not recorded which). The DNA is TGTGCCAGCAGCCCCGGGAGAGGCCGGGCCACCGGGGAGCTGTTTTTT. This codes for CASSPGRGRATGELFF.